This passage covers 18 T cell receptor beta chains from one sample sequenced in a study of blood T cells in healthy people across ages. A second 7 to 11 cycle PCR used barcoded and J-beta primers. MiXCR, run by TCRdb on the 5' RACE reads, gives a single entry per CDR3 protein. The sample has some 760,000 distinct CDR3 sequences, approximately 25% seen once. These data also featured in a second study, about T cells of mothers and their children.

The source material was blood. These receptors were taken from a boy younger than 18 in good health.

CDR3 region: CSGVGGPDGYTF. The CDR3 nucleotides read TGCAGCGGCGTCGGGGGCCCAGATGGCTACACCTTC. The chain couples TRBV29-1 to TRBJ1-2, with a tentative D call TRBD1 (6 bases). The length of the CDR3 is 12 residues. Germline V CDR1 and CDR2: SQVTM, ANQGSEA. With 7 bases removed from V and 6 bases from J, the gap between germline ends came to 15 bases.

This clonotype was counted between two and nine times. The chain links TRBV4-2 to TRBJ1-2; D is possibly TRBD1 (5 bases). Looked up from germline, CDR1 is LGHNA and CDR2 is YNFKEQ. This CDR3 has 16 amino acids. V shed 0 bases and J shed 0 bases, with 11 bases lying between them. The CDR3 coding sequence is TGTGCCAGCAGCCAAGAGCAGGGAAGTGCTAACTATGGCTACACCTTC. Its protein is CASSQEQGSANYGYTF.

The V and J genes are TRBV6-5 and TRBJ2-7; 8 nucleotides line up with TRBD1. CDR3 length: 15 amino acids. Looked up from germline, CDR1 is MNHEY and CDR2 is SVGAGI. V lost 6 bases and J lost 0; bases outside the gene matches: 7. The CDR3 is CASRTGTGISYEQYF. CDR3 coding DNA: TGTGCCAGCAGGACCGGGACAGGCATCTCCTACGAGCAGTACTTC.

The genes are TRBV3-1 and TRBJ2-5, with D possibly matching TRBD1 (6 bases). Germline CDR1 LGHDT, CDR2 YNNKEL (reference sequence). The CDR3 length is 18 residues. Deletions cut 3 bases from V and 1 base from J, with 21 bases between. CDR3: CASSHRINRVGRQETQYF. In nucleotides, the CDR3 is TGTGCCAGCAGCCATCGGATTAACAGGGTCGGTCGCCAAGAGACCCAGTACTTC.

The chain recombines TRBV4-2 with TRBJ2-7; 9 bases fit TRBD1. The CDR3 spans 16 residues. Germline CDR1 is LGHNA and CDR2 is YNFKEQ. The J segment lost 4 bases and the V segment lost 4 bases, leaving 11 bases of the junction unmatched. CDR3 amino acids: CASSRLPRDRDYEQYF. CDR3 sequence (DNA): TGTGCCAGCAGCCGGTTGCCCAGGGACAGGGATTACGAGCAGTACTTC.

This clonotype was found a few times. The rearrangement joins TRBV20-1 to TRBJ2-7, with 9 bases fitting TRBD2. V shed 4 bases, J shed 3 bases, and the junction held 16 bases outside the gene matches. From germline, CDR1 is DFQATT and CDR2 SNEGSKA (reference sequence). The CDR3 sequence is 17 residues long. CDR3 residues: CSATGGLAGMRVYEQYF. The CDR3 coding sequence is TGCAGTGCTACCGGCGGGCTAGCGGGAATGAGGGTCTACGAGCAGTACTTC.

This sequence joins TRBV15 and TRBJ2-1, with D unresolved. CDR1 and CDR2 (germline): LNHNV, YYDKDF (reference sequence). V gave up 0 bases and J gave up 0 bases, with 9 bases separating them. The CDR3 has 16 residues. For the CDR3, the DNA is TGTGCCACCAGCAGAGATATAGGTAGCTCCTACAATGAGCAGTTCTTC. Translating gives CATSRDIGSSYNEQFF.

This clonotype was counted a few times. The chain has TRBV20-1 and TRBJ2-5, with D perhaps matching TRBD2 (6 bases). The end of the DNA aligns better with TRBJ2-1, so the J call may be wrong. CDR1 and CDR2 from the germline V gene are DFQATT and SNEGSKA (reference sequence). This CDR3 is built from 13 residues. CDR3 sequence: CSASGREYNEQFF. The CDR3, as DNA: TGCAGTGCTAGCGGGAGAGAGTACAATGAGCAGTTCTTC.

In this sample, this clonotype turned up a few times. As DNA, the CDR3 is TGTGCCAGCAGCTTAATGCCAGGCGGGGCGTTAGATACGCAGTATTTT. Translation gives CASSLMPGGALDTQYF. The gene calls are TRBV7-2 and TRBJ2-3, with D possibly TRBD2 on 6 matching bases. Germline V gene sequence: CDR1 SGHTA, CDR2 FQGNSA. Trimming pared 2 bases from V and 5 bases from J, leaving 17 bases between. There are 16 residues in the CDR3.

CDR3 loop: CASSLVGGRHSGELFF. CDR3 DNA: TGTGCCAGCAGCTTGGTGGGGGGAAGGCACTCCGGGGAGCTGTTTTTT. The V call is TRBV5-5, the J call TRBJ2-2, with a tentative D call TRBD2 (6 bases). Germline-derived CDR1 and CDR2 are SGHKS and YYEKEE (reference sequence). Trimming left V 0 bases short and J 6 bases short, with 15 bases between. The CDR3 sequence is 16 residues long.

This clonotype turned up a few times. The genes are TRBV27 and TRBJ1-1, with D possibly matching TRBD1 (6 bases). CDR1 is MNHEY and CDR2 is SMNVEV in the germline V gene (reference sequence). The V gene lost 7 bases and the J gene lost 0 bases, with 12 bases spanning the gap. The CDR3 totals 14 residues. This CDR3 reads CASTPQGLNTEAFF. The CDR3 nucleotides read TGTGCCAGCACCCCACAGGGCCTGAACACTGAAGCTTTCTTT.

This clonotype was found a few times. This chain joins TRBV20-1 and TRBJ2-1; D may be TRBD2 (7 bases). The CDR3 has 15 amino acids. The germline V gene encodes CDR1 DFQATT and CDR2 SNEGSKA (reference sequence). Between the trimmed V and J ends, which lost 3 bases and 5 bases, there was a span of 17 bases. CDR3 sequence: CSASRGGSGNNEQFF. The DNA of the CDR3 is TGCAGTGCTAGTAGGGGGGGAAGTGGCAACAATGAGCAGTTCTTC.

This clonotype was observed a handful of times. The CDR3 protein is CASTLIAGLNTDTQYF. The DNA for the CDR3 is TGCGCCAGTACCCTGATAGCGGGATTAAACACAGATACGCAGTATTTT. The chain joins TRBV5-1 to TRBJ2-3, with 8 bases identical to TRBD2. J was trimmed by 2 bases and V by 8 bases; bases with no gene match: 13. Germline loops: CDR1 SGHRS, CDR2 YFSETQ. CDR3 length equals 16 residues.

The gene calls are TRBV24-1 and TRBJ2-1, with 8 positions matching TRBD2. J was trimmed by 14 bases and V by 1 base; bases with no gene match: 3. Looked up from germline, CDR1 is KGHDR and CDR2 is SFDVKD. The CDR3 is made up of 12 amino acids. Here the CDR3 DNA reads TGTGCCACCAGTGATTTCTGGGGACTAGAGTTCTTC. Translation gives CATSDFWGLEFF.

This chain connects TRBV29-1 to TRBJ2-3; D might be TRBD2 (5 bases). This CDR3 comprises 13 residues. V dropped 6 bases and J dropped 2 bases, with 12 bases sitting between them. Germline assignment: CDR1 SQVTM and CDR2 ANQGSEA. The CDR3 DNA is TGCAGCGTACAACTAGACGACACAGATACGCAGTATTTT. It yields the protein CSVQLDDTDTQYF.

A few counts support this clonotype. CDR3 in amino acids: CSARDRGKGGELFF. CDR3 nucleotide sequence: TGCAGTGCTAGAGACCGCGGGAAAGGCGGGGAGCTGTTTTTT. The chain uses TRBV20-1 and TRBJ2-2; TRBD2 might be the D (6 bases). This CDR3 is 14 amino acids long. Germline-derived CDR1 and CDR2 are DFQATT and SNEGSKA (reference sequence). The V end was cut by 0 bases, the J end by 7 bases, with 12 bases between.

The V call is TRBV12-3 or TRBV12-4, the J call TRBJ1-2, with TRBD1 matching over 9 bases. V shed 5 bases and J 7 bases; nucleotides not matched to a gene: 14. CDR3 length: 16 amino acids. CDR3 residues: CASSPTDRGSSFGYTF. For the CDR3, the DNA is TGTGCCAGCAGTCCTACAGACAGGGGGAGTTCATTTGGCTACACCTTC.

In its sample, this clonotype was seen a few times. The chain recombines TRBV27 with TRBJ2-5, with a tentative D call TRBD1 (6 bases). Between the trimmed V and J ends, which lost 0 bases and 1 base, there was a span of 9 bases. CDR1 MNHEY and CDR2 SMNVEV come from the germline V gene (reference sequence). CDR3 size: 15 residues. The CDR3, as DNA: TGTGCCAGCAGTTTATCAGGGACACCCCAAGAGACCCAGTACTTC. Translation: CASSLSGTPQETQYF.